The 16 T cell receptor beta chains given below trace back to one sample, sequenced in a study of blood T cell repertoires in COVID-19. The protocol was immunoSEQ multiplex PCR, while the TCRdb copy is restricted to in-frame clones and leaves out a portion. The data contain about 100,000 clones, about 86% of them singletons. The sample taken for sequencing was peripheral blood. The receptors come from a human donor in a cohort sampled during active COVID-19.

The chain recombines TRBV30 with TRBJ2-1; 9 nucleotides align to TRBD1. There are 15 residues in the CDR3. CDR1 GTSNPN and CDR2 SVGIG come from the germline V gene (reference sequence). Trimming at V came to 2 bases and at J to 8 bases, leaving 10 bases not matched to a gene. As DNA, the CDR3 is TGTGCCTGGAGTACGCGCGACAGGGGGTTGGATGAGCAGTTCTTC. Protein sequence: CAWSTRDRGLDEQFF.

The chain employs TRBV10-1 and TRBJ1-2; 8 bases agree with TRBD1. In germline, CDR1 is WNHNN, CDR2 SYGVQD (reference sequence). The CDR3 extends over 15 amino acids. With V trimmed by 6 bases and J by 2 bases, 8 bases remained unmatched. CDR3 DNA sequence: TGCGCCAGCAGCCCTGCCGGGACAGGCAACTATGGCTACACCTTC. Its translation: CASSPAGTGNYGYTF.

The chain has TRBV5-6 and TRBJ1-2, with D unresolved. The V gene's germline CDR1 is SGHDT and CDR2 YYEEEE. With 0 bases removed from V and 2 bases from J, the gap between germline ends came to 11 bases. The CDR3 extends over 15 amino acids. DNA of the CDR3: TGTGCCAGCAGCTTGGCCCCGCAAGCAAACTATGGCTACACCTTC. Its protein product is CASSLAPQANYGYTF.

The gene calls are TRBV7-2 and TRBJ2-1; D possibly corresponds to TRBD2 (7 bases). Trimming shortened V by 5 bases and J by 8 bases, and 19 bases separated the two germline ends. The germline CDR1 and CDR2 sequences are SGHTA and FQGNSA. The CDR3 contains 15 residues. CDR3 bases: TGTGCCAGCAGCGGAGGGGGGGTGGGAGTTGATGAGCAGTTCTTC. Translated, it gives CASSGGGVGVDEQFF.

The genes are TRBV6-6 and TRBJ2-2; 8 bases are a match to TRBD1. The CDR3 length is 15 residues. Germline-derived CDR1 and CDR2 are MNHNY and SVGAGI (reference sequence). Trimming removed 4 bases from V and 2 bases from J; junction bases left unmatched: 3. Here the CDR3 reads CASSSDRANTGELFF. DNA for the CDR3: TGTGCCAGCAGTTCGGACAGGGCTAACACCGGGGAGCTGTTTTTT.

The rearrangement uses TRBV4-2 and TRBJ2-7, with D perhaps matching TRBD2 (6 bases). This CDR3 is 13 amino acids long. Germline V gene lookup returns CDR1 LGHNA and CDR2 YNFKEQ. V was cut by 3 bases and J by 2 bases, with 8 bases left in between. CDR3 sequence: CASSHSGTYEQYF. In DNA, the CDR3 is TGTGCCAGCAGCCATAGCGGTACCTACGAGCAGTACTTC.

The chain carries TRBV18 and TRBJ2-5; 12 nucleotides match TRBD2. Unmatched junction bases numbered 3, after V lost 3 bases and J lost 7 bases. The CDR3 contains 14 residues. Germline V gives CDR1 KGHSH, CDR2 LQKENI. Here the CDR3 reads CASSPPTSGGTQYF. CDR3 nucleotide sequence: TGTGCCAGCTCACCCCCGACTAGCGGGGGGACCCAGTACTTC.

J is TRBJ2-3 and V is TRBV2; 10 nucleotides agree with TRBD2. Germline-derived CDR1 and CDR2 are SNHLY and FYNNEI. This CDR3 comprises 15 residues. The V gene end was trimmed by 9 bases and the J gene end by 4 bases; junction bases not matched to a gene: 10. DNA of the CDR3: TGTGCCAGTCGGTTCCTAGCGGGAGTATCAGATACGCAGTATTTT. It codes for CASRFLAGVSDTQYF. Full variable domain (outside the CDR3, taken from reference TRBV2 and TRBJ2-3): EPEVTQTPSHQVTQMGQEVILRCVPISNHLYFYWYRQILGQKVEFLVSFYNNEISEKSEIFDDQFSVERPDGSNFTLKIRSTKLEDSAMYFCASRFLAGVSDTQYFGPGTRLTVL.

The J gene is TRBJ2-7, the V gene TRBV19; 11 nucleotides agree with TRBD1. CDR1 is LNHDA and CDR2 is SQIVND in the germline V gene (reference sequence). This CDR3 is built from 18 residues. The V segment lost 5 bases and the J segment 2 bases; nucleotides outside the gene matches: 14. This chain's CDR3 is CASSPQMIGQGAPYEQYF. The CDR3 DNA follows: TGTGCCAGTAGTCCCCAAATGATCGGACAGGGGGCGCCCTACGAGCAGTACTTC.

The V gene is TRBV5-6, the J gene TRBJ2-3, with D unclear. Germline V gives CDR1 SGHDT, CDR2 YYEEEE. CDR3 size: 14 residues. The V gene lost 4 bases and the J gene lost 0 bases, with 9 bases spanning the gap. CDR3 in amino acids: CASSAGVSTDTQYF. The DNA of the CDR3 is TGTGCCAGCAGCGCAGGCGTGAGCACAGATACGCAGTATTTT.

This chain joins TRBV27 and TRBJ2-4, with 12 bases lining up with TRBD2. Germline loops: CDR1 MNHEY, CDR2 SMNVEV (reference sequence). This CDR3 comprises 19 residues. With V trimmed by 6 bases and J by 0 bases, 12 bases remained unmatched. The DNA for the CDR3 is TGTGCCAGCAGCTTCTCGGGACTAGCGGGCCAAGGAGCCAAAAACATTCAGTACTTC. This encodes CASSFSGLAGQGAKNIQYF.

The genes are TRBV6-4 and TRBJ2-5; the match to TRBD1 covers 7 bases. The CDR3 length is 13 residues. The trim removed 5 bases at V and 2 bases at J, leaving 2 bases unmatched. Germline CDR1 reads MRHNA; CDR2 reads SNTAGT. The CDR3 region has the DNA TGTGCCAGCAGTACAGGGGCGCAAGAGACCCAGTACTTC. Residues: CASSTGAQETQYF.

The rearrangement uses TRBV19 and TRBJ1-1; maybe TRBD1 (6 bases). Deletions cut 5 bases from V and 11 bases from J, with 27 bases between. The germline V gene has CDR1 LNHDA and CDR2 SQIVND (reference sequence). The CDR3 is 16 amino acids. CDR3 region: CASSLGGHRSDLVAFF. The CDR3 DNA reads TGTGCCAGTAGTCTAGGGGGACACAGGTCCGACTTGGTGGCTTTCTTT.

The chain uses TRBV28 and TRBJ2-1; TRBD1 matches at 8 bases. The CDR3 runs 16 residues. Per the germline V gene, CDR1 is MDHEN and CDR2 is SYDVKM. V dropped 7 bases and J dropped 5; count of bases not matched to a gene: 13. Here the CDR3 reads CASTLLGTGRNNEQFF. CDR3 sequence (DNA): TGTGCCAGCACCCTCCTGGGGACAGGCCGAAACAATGAGCAGTTCTTC.

The rearrangement joins TRBV7-9 to TRBJ2-7; weak D call: TRBD2 (6 bases). V lost 5 bases, J lost 7 bases, and 18 bases lay in between. The CDR3 loop spans 14 amino acids. The germline CDR1 and CDR2 sequences are SEHNR and FQNEAQ (reference sequence). In DNA form, the CDR3 reads TGTGCCAGCAGCCTACCCGATGTGGCGGGGGAGCAGTACTTC. Its translation: CASSLPDVAGEQYF.

The genes are TRBV28 and TRBJ2-3; 8 bases are a match to TRBD2. Germline V gene sequence: CDR1 MDHEN, CDR2 SYDVKM. Germline trimming cut 8 bases from V and 1 base from J; bases unmatched to any gene: 8. CDR3 size: 15 residues. The CDR3 sequence is CASLQPAGGTDTQYF. As DNA, the CDR3 is TGTGCCAGCCTCCAGCCAGCGGGAGGCACAGATACGCAGTATTTT.